Each of the 8 T cell receptor beta chains below was sequenced from the same sample in a study of beta chain features in type 1 diabetes. cDNA synthesis used the whole RNA isolate, giving expressed TCRB sequences. Some clones are missing from TCRdb's copy, which holds only in-frame ones; the method was immunoSEQ multiplex PCR. Counted here are 240,000 or so clones, 68% occurring once; the ten biggest clones make up approximately 0.05%. Sequencing was performed on naive CD4+ T cells from blood. All receptors derive from a man aged 30 to 45 in good health.

This clone has just a few counts. The V gene is TRBV30, the J gene TRBJ2-7, with unresolved D. The CDR3 is 13 residues long. The germline gives CDR1 GTSNPN, CDR2 SVGIG (reference sequence). V shed 2 bases and J shed 3 bases, with 11 bases lying between them. Here the CDR3 DNA reads TGTGCCTGGAGTCCGACGAAGGTCTACGAGCAGTACTTC. It yields the protein CAWSPTKVYEQYF.

This chain joins TRBV30 and TRBJ1-5, with D maybe TRBD1 (6 bases). Germline V gene data show CDR1 as GTSNPN and CDR2 as SVGIG (reference sequence). The CDR3 contains 14 residues. Trimming removed 5 bases at V and 2 bases at J, with 13 bases between. The CDR3 protein is CAWAQGFGNQPQHF. In DNA form, the CDR3 reads TGTGCCTGGGCACAGGGTTTTGGCAATCAGCCCCAGCATTTT.

The V call is TRBV25-1, the J call TRBJ2-5; 9 bases line up with TRBD1. The germline V gene encodes CDR1 MGHDK and CDR2 SYGVNS. V shed 2 bases and J 2 bases; nucleotides not matched to a gene: 6. The CDR3 is 16 amino acids. DNA for the CDR3: TGTGCCAGCAGTGAAGGGGGGACAGGGCTTCAAGAGACCCAGTACTTC. Translation: CASSEGGTGLQETQYF.

The chain employs TRBV9 and TRBJ1-1; 10 nucleotides match TRBD1. CDR1 and CDR2 (germline): SGDLS, YYNGEE. There are 13 residues in the CDR3. V dropped 3 bases and J dropped 11; count of bases not matched to a gene: 7. CDR3: CASSATPGQGAFF. The DNA for the CDR3 is TGTGCCAGCAGCGCTACTCCGGGACAGGGGGCTTTCTTT.

The chain uses TRBV7-2 and TRBJ2-7; 8 bases are a match to TRBD2. Trimming took 5 bases from V and 6 from J; bases not matched to a gene: 9. Germline CDR1 is SGHTA and CDR2 is FQGNSA. The CDR3 length is 14 residues. This chain's CDR3 is CASSISGTSTEQYF. Here the CDR3 DNA reads TGTGCCAGCAGCATTTCCGGGACTAGTACCGAGCAGTACTTC.

The chain joins TRBV10-3 to TRBJ1-6, with 7 positions matching TRBD1. Germline V CDR1 and CDR2: ENHRY, SYGVKD. The CDR3 contains 16 residues. J was trimmed by 8 bases and V by 10 bases; bases with no gene match: 17. CDR3 nucleotides: TGTGCCAGCACACCGGGGCGCAGGGGGGTAGATTCACCCCTCCACTTT. This codes for CASTPGRRGVDSPLHF.

The rearrangement uses TRBV30 and TRBJ1-1; D is unclear. The CDR3 runs to 14 residues. Germline CDR1 reads GTSNPN; CDR2 reads SVGIG (reference sequence). Deletions cut 8 bases from V and 6 bases from J, with 22 bases between. The CDR3, as DNA: TGTGCCGCCGAAAAGGGCACCAACGTAGCTGAAGCTTTCTTT. Protein product: CAAEKGTNVAEAFF.

The chain recombines TRBV29-1 with TRBJ2-2; 10 positions agree with TRBD2. Germline V gives CDR1 SQVTM, CDR2 ANQGSEA. With 7 bases clipped from V and 4 bases from J, the junction kept 6 bases outside the gene matches. The CDR3 loop spans 14 amino acids. In DNA form, the CDR3 reads TGCAGCGGCCTAGCGGGAGCAGGCACCGGGGAGCTGTTTTTT. Translation: CSGLAGAGTGELFF.